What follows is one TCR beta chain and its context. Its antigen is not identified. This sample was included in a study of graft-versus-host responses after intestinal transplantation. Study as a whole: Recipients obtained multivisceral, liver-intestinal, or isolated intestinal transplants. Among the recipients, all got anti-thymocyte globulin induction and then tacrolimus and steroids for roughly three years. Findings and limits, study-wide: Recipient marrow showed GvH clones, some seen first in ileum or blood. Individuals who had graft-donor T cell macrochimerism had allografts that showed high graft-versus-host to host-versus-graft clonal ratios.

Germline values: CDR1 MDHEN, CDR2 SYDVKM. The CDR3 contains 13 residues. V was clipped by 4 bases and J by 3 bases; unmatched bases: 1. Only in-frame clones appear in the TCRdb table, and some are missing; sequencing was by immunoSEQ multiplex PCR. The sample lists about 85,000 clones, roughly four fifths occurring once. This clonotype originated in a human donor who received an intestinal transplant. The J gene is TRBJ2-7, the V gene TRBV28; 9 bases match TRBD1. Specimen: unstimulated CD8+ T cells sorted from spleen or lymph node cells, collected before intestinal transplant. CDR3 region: CASSSDRGYEQYF. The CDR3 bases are TGTGCCAGCAGTTCGGACAGGGGCTACGAGCAGTACTTC.